This T cell receptor beta chain was recovered during a study of cytomegalovirus exposure and HLA in healthy donors. Regarding this clone: Antigen unknown.

Germline V gene sequence: CDR1 MNHNY, CDR2 SVGAGI (reference sequence). There are 14 residues in the CDR3. Trimming removed 3 bases from V and 3 bases from J, with 8 bases in between. Regarding the study as a whole: V- and J-gene trimming of TCR beta was linked (in a later analysis) to a missense DCLRE1C variant.

PCR involved 60 Vbeta and 13 Jbeta primers. Assay: immunoSEQ multiplex PCR; the TCRdb copy retains only in-frame clones and omits some. The sample carries 100,000 to 150,000 clones, around three quarters recorded once. This TCR derives from a woman aged 45 to 65 in good health and CMV-seronegative. Sequencing was done on a sample of PBMCs. V usage is TRBV6-6 and J usage is TRBJ1-4; D not certain. In DNA, the CDR3 is TGTGCCAGCAGTTATCGCGGTTCTAATGAAAAACTGTTTTTT. It codes for CASSYRGSNEKLFF.